The 19 T cell receptor beta chains below were found in one sample sequenced in a study of T cell repertoires in cytomegalovirus infection. One entry per CDR3 protein results from TCRdb running MiXCR on the reads. The repertoire includes 450,000 to 650,000 distinct CDR3 sequences, 26% of them detected once, and over 10% sits in the top ten. The material sequenced was PBMCs. The receptor set was obtained from a human donor in good health (CMV status not recorded). Some clones in this sample may be carry-over from other donors' samples.

This clonotype appeared many times. The genes are TRBV7-2 and TRBJ2-3; TRBD1 agrees at 12 bases. With 4 bases clipped from V and 5 bases from J, the junction kept 10 bases outside the gene matches. Germline-derived CDR1 and CDR2 are SGHTA and FQGNSA. The CDR3 length is 17 residues. In DNA form, the CDR3 reads TGTGCCAGCAGCTACTTTTGGGACAGGGGGCTTAGAGATACGCAGTATTTT. It encodes CASSYFWDRGLRDTQYF.

This clonotype was observed a few times. This chain links TRBV14 with TRBJ2-1; TRBD2 agrees at 10 bases. Germline V CDR1 and CDR2: SGHDN, FVKESK. CDR3 length equals 16 residues. J gave up 4 bases and V 5 bases, and 8 bases lay outside the gene matches. The chain's CDR3 is CASSFGLAESYNEQFF. For the CDR3, the DNA is TGTGCCAGCAGCTTCGGACTAGCGGAGAGTTACAATGAGCAGTTCTTC.

The chain is built from TRBV10-2 and TRBJ2-3; 9 bases agree with TRBD2. The CDR3 loop spans 16 amino acids. Trimming took 6 bases from V and 0 from J; bases not matched to a gene: 7. Germline lookup yields CDR1 WSHSY and CDR2 SAAADI. The CDR3 DNA sequence: TGCGCCAGCAGGGACTCTAGCGGGATGAGCACAGATACGCAGTATTTT. This encodes CASRDSSGMSTDTQYF.

The sample holds a few counts of this clonotype. The genes are TRBV5-5 and TRBJ2-7; the D is unclear. Per germline, CDR1 SGHKS and CDR2 YYEKEE (reference sequence). Trimming stripped 2 bases from V and 7 bases from J, with 10 bases between. The CDR3 length is 12 residues. The CDR3, as DNA: TGTGCCAGCAGCTTTATATACGGAGAGCAGTACTTC. It translates to CASSFIYGEQYF.

The table lists this clonotype with a count of one. The rearrangement joins TRBV6-8 to TRBJ2-3; TRBD2 matches 9 bases. The germline V gene encodes CDR1 MNHGY and CDR2 SAAAGT. This CDR3 has 17 residues. V shed 5 bases and J 2 bases; nucleotides not matched to a gene: 11. The CDR3 DNA sequence: TGTGCCAGCAGTGGCTTCGCGGGAGGGAAGACCACAGATACGCAGTATTTT. This gives the protein CASSGFAGGKTTDTQYF.

This clonotype was seen more than once but under ten times. The CDR3 nucleotides read TGTGCCACCAGCAGCCTACTGCTAGCGGGAGGGGATGAGCAGTTCTTC. The encoded protein is CATSSLLLAGGDEQFF. The gene calls are TRBV15 and TRBJ2-1, with 12 bases that match TRBD2. V gave up 3 bases and J gave up 8 bases; unmatched junction bases: 8. This CDR3 is 16 amino acids long. The germline gives CDR1 LNHNV, CDR2 YYDKDF (reference sequence).

The chain employs TRBV5-1 and TRBJ2-1, with 10 positions matching TRBD2. Germline CDR1 SGHRS, CDR2 YFSETQ. This CDR3 comprises 17 residues. V was clipped by 4 bases and J by 0 bases; unmatched bases: 7. Here the CDR3 reads CASSPRTSGLSYNEQFF. CDR3 DNA sequence: TGCGCCAGCAGCCCTCGGACTAGCGGACTCTCCTACAATGAGCAGTTCTTC.

The chain employs TRBV20-1 and TRBJ2-3, with 10 bases aligning to TRBD2. This CDR3 contains 15 residues. J lost 4 bases, V lost 6 bases, and 10 bases had no gene match. Per the germline V gene, CDR1 is DFQATT and CDR2 is SNEGSKA (reference sequence). CDR3 nucleotide sequence: TGCAGTGCGAGGCCAGCGGGAGGGCCGCCAGATACGCAGTATTTT. Translation: CSARPAGGPPDTQYF.

This clonotype was seen ten or more times. The V and J genes are TRBV7-6 and TRBJ1-2, with D possibly being TRBD1 (5 bases). Germline CDR1 reads SGHVS; CDR2 reads FNYEAQ. Trimming left V 2 bases short and J 8 bases short, with 15 bases between. CDR3 length equals 14 residues. CDR3 in amino acids: CASSLLLGGGGYTF. The CDR3 DNA follows: TGTGCCAGCAGCTTACTTCTGGGGGGAGGAGGCTACACCTTC.

The chain is built from TRBV24-1 and TRBJ2-1; 11 bases map to TRBD2. Germline lookup yields CDR1 KGHDR and CDR2 SFDVKD. Germline trimming cut 7 bases from V and 8 bases from J; bases unmatched to any gene: 12. This CDR3 spans 16 amino acids. The CDR3 loop is CATSDTSGRLEDEQFF. DNA of the CDR3: TGTGCCACCAGCGATACTAGCGGGAGACTGGAAGATGAGCAGTTCTTC.

This chain connects TRBV3-1 to TRBJ2-1, with TRBD2 identical over 12 bases. The CDR3 covers 16 residues. The V gene's germline CDR1 is LGHDT and CDR2 YNNKEL (reference sequence). With V trimmed by 2 bases and J by 4 bases, 3 bases remained unmatched. The CDR3 loop reads CASSQIGLAGYNEQFF. In DNA, the CDR3 is TGTGCCAGCAGCCAAATCGGACTAGCGGGATACAATGAGCAGTTCTTC.

In its sample, this clonotype was seen a few times. The CDR3 loop reads CASSLGVHSTGGYTF. CDR3 in DNA: TGTGCCAGCAGCTTAGGAGTCCACAGCACCGGCGGCTACACCTTC. The gene calls are TRBV11-2 and TRBJ1-2; D is uncertain. The V gene lost 1 base and the J gene lost 8 bases, with 17 bases spanning the gap. The length of the CDR3 is 15 residues. Germline V gene data show CDR1 as SGHAT and CDR2 as FQNNGV. Supplemented by reference TRBV11-2 and TRBJ1-2, the full variable domain reads EAGVAQSPRYKIIEKRQSVAFWCNPISGHATLYWYQQILGQGPKLLIQFQNNGVVDDSQLPKDRFSAERLKGVDSTLKIQPAKLEDSAVYLCASSLGVHSTGGYTFGSGTRLTVV.

This chain links TRBV29-1 with TRBJ2-1, with TRBD2 as a possible D gene (6 bases). V lost 3 bases and J 6 bases, leaving 18 bases between the germline ends. The CDR3 is 15 amino acids. CDR1 and CDR2 (germline): SQVTM, ANQGSEA. The CDR3 sequence: CSVDSDPGVTNEQFF. DNA of the CDR3: TGCAGCGTTGATTCTGATCCGGGAGTAACCAATGAGCAGTTCTTC.

The chain employs TRBV24-1 and TRBJ2-1; 12 positions match TRBD2. Germline values: CDR1 KGHDR, CDR2 SFDVKD. V lost 2 bases to trimming and J lost 4 bases; unmatched junction nucleotides: 2. This CDR3 has 16 amino acids. The CDR3 protein is CATSDSSGREYNEQFF. CDR3 in DNA: TGTGCCACCAGTGATTCTAGCGGGAGGGAGTACAATGAGCAGTTCTTC.

Only a few counts were recorded for this clonotype. The chain recombines TRBV6-2 or TRBV6-3 with TRBJ2-1; 10 bases are a match to TRBD2. Germline lookup yields CDR1 MNHEY and CDR2 SVGEGT. V lost 9 bases and J lost 5; bases outside the gene matches: 7. The CDR3 runs to 14 residues. The chain's CDR3 is CASVSAGGDNEQFF. CDR3 nucleotides: TGTGCCAGTGTATCAGCGGGAGGGGACAATGAGCAGTTCTTC.

The sample holds one count of this clonotype. The chain has TRBV14 and TRBJ1-6; tentatively, D is TRBD1 (6 bases). In germline, CDR1 is SGHDN, CDR2 FVKESK. With 3 bases removed from V and 11 bases from J, the gap between germline ends came to 17 bases. This CDR3 has 15 amino acids. CDR3 sequence: CASSQATGISTPLHF. For the CDR3, the DNA is TGTGCCAGCAGCCAGGCGACAGGAATTTCAACACCCCTCCACTTT.

The chain uses TRBV19 and TRBJ2-1, with 9 positions matching TRBD2. After removal of 4 bases from V and 3 bases from J, the junction contained 4 bases not matched to a gene. Germline V gene data show CDR1 as LNHDA and CDR2 as SQIVND (reference sequence). The CDR3 runs 15 residues. This chain's CDR3 is CASSNSGRIYNEQFF. Here the CDR3 DNA reads TGTGCCAGTAGTAATAGCGGGAGAATCTACAATGAGCAGTTCTTC. Looking up the rest from reference TRBV19 and TRBJ2-1 gives the full variable domain: DGGITQSPKYLFRKEGQNVTLSCEQNLNHDAMYWYRQDPGQGLRLIYYSQIVNDFQKGDIAEGYSVSREKKESFPLTVTSAQKNPTAFYLCASSNSGRIYNEQFFGPGTRLTVL.

The chain couples TRBV10-3 to TRBJ2-1, with a weak D call TRBD2 (5 bases). The CDR3 consists of 16 residues. Germline V CDR1 and CDR2: ENHRY, SYGVKD. Trimming cost V 2 bases and J 0 bases, with 11 bases left between them. DNA of the CDR3: TGTGCCATCAGTGAGGGGCGGGCCAGCTCCTACAATGAGCAGTTCTTC. Translating gives CAISEGRASSYNEQFF.

In its sample, this clonotype was seen many times. The rearrangement joins TRBV7-2 to TRBJ2-2, with TRBD2 matching over 7 bases. The CDR3 length is 15 residues. The ends lost 1 base at V and 5 bases at J; junction bases unmatched: 4. Germline CDR1 reads SGHTA; CDR2 reads FQGNSA. The CDR3 sequence is CASSLVTSETGELFF. The CDR3 bases are TGTGCCAGCAGCTTAGTTACTAGCGAAACCGGGGAGCTGTTTTTT.